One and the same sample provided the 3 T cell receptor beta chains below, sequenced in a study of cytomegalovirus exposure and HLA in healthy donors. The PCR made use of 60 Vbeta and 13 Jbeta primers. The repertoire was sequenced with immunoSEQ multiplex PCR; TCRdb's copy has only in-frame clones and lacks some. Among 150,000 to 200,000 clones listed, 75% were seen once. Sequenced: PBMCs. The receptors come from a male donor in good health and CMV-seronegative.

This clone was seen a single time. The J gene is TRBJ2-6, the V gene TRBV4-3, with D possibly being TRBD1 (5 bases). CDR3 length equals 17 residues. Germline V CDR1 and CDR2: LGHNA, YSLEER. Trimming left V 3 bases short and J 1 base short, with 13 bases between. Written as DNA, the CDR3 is TGCGCCAGCAGCCATAAGATCCAGGGTTCTGGGGCCAACGTCCTGACTTTC. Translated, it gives CASSHKIQGSGANVLTF.

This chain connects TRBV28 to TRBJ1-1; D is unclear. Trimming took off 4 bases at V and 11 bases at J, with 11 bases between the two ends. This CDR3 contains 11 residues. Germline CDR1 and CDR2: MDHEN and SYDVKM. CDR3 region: CASSYERVAFF. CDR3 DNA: TGTGCCAGCAGTTACGAGAGGGTTGCTTTCTTT.

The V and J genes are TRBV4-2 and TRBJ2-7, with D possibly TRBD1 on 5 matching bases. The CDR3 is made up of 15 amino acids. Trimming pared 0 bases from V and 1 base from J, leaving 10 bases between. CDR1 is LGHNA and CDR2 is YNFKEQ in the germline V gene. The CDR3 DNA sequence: TGTGCCAGCAGCCAAGAGACGACAGCTTCCTACGAGCAGTACTTC. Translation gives CASSQETTASYEQYF.